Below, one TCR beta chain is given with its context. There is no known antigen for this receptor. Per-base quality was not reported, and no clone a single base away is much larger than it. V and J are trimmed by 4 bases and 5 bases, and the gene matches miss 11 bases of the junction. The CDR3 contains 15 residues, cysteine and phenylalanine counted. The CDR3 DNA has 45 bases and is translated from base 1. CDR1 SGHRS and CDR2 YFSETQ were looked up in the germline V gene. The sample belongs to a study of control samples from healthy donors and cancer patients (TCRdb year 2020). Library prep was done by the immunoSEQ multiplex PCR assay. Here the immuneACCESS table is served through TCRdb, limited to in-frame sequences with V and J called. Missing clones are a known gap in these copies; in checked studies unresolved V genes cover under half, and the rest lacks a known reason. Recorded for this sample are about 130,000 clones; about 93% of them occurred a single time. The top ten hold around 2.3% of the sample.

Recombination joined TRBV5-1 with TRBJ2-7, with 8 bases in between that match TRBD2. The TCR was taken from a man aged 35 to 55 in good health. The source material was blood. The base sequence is TGCGCCAGCAGCCCACCGGGGAGCGGGGGTAACGAGCAGTACTTC. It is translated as CASSPPGSGGNEQYF.